The 11 T cell receptor beta chains reported below all come from one sample, sequenced in a study of sequential checkpoint blockade in melanoma. The protocol was immunoSEQ multiplex PCR, while the TCRdb copy is restricted to in-frame clones and leaves out a portion. The profile shows about 28,000 clones, 70% to 90% of them singletons. Treatment defined: randomized to nivolumab then ipilimumab (arm A) or the reverse (arm B). Sequencing was performed on CD8+ T cells sorted from blood (inferred from file names), taken from a patient given nivolumab and ipilimumab in sequence. Source of these receptors: a human donor with melanoma.

The CDR3: CASSPGQRAYEQYF. The CDR3 coding sequence is TGTGCCAGCAGTCCGGGACAGCGGGCCTACGAGCAGTACTTC. The chain combines TRBV27 with TRBJ2-7; D may be TRBD1 (7 bases). CDR1 and CDR2 (germline): MNHEY, SMNVEV (reference sequence). The CDR3 loop spans 14 amino acids. With 5 bases removed from V and 2 bases from J, the gap between germline ends came to 13 bases.

The V gene is TRBV4-1, the J gene TRBJ1-2, with unresolved D. CDR3 length equals 15 residues. V lost 1 base to trimming and J lost 1 base, with 10 bases between them. Germline CDR1 and CDR2: MGHRA and YSYEKL. CDR3 DNA: TGCGCCAGCAGCCAAGTAATCGGTTTTAACTATGGCTACACCTTC. The encoded protein is CASSQVIGFNYGYTF.

This clone turned up a few times. This rearrangement joins TRBV19 to TRBJ1-5; 8 positions match TRBD1. The CDR3 extends over 16 amino acids. With V trimmed by 3 bases and J by 7 bases, 11 bases remained unmatched. The V gene's germline CDR1 is LNHDA and CDR2 SQIVND (reference sequence). This CDR3 is CASSIAGRGLYQPQHF. The CDR3 coding sequence is TGTGCCAGTAGTATCGCAGGCAGGGGGCTTTACCAGCCCCAGCATTTT.

The V gene is TRBV9, the J gene TRBJ2-7; no definite D call. Germline assignment: CDR1 SGDLS and CDR2 YYNGEE. Trimming cost V 0 bases and J 3 bases, with 7 bases left between them. This CDR3 is built from 13 residues. In DNA form, the CDR3 reads TGTGCCAGCAGCGTAGAACTTAACTACGAGCAGTACTTC. Translating gives CASSVELNYEQYF.

This clone was detected once. The chain uses TRBV25-1 and TRBJ2-1, with D tentatively TRBD2 (5 bases). This CDR3 is built from 13 residues. Looked up from germline, CDR1 is MGHDK and CDR2 is SYGVNS. Trimming cost V 3 bases and J 4 bases, with 7 bases left between them. The CDR3 DNA sequence: TGTGCCAGCAGTGAGGGAGCTTACAATGAGCAGTTCTTC. Its protein is CASSEGAYNEQFF.

The chain links TRBV29-1 to TRBJ2-7; TRBD1 matches at 8 bases. This CDR3 is built from 12 residues. CDR1 is SQVTM and CDR2 is ANQGSEA in the germline V gene. V lost 6 bases and J lost 0; bases outside the gene matches: 1. The chain's CDR3 is CSVGQGSYEQYF. CDR3 DNA sequence: TGCAGCGTCGGACAGGGCTCCTACGAGCAGTACTTC.

This rearrangement joins TRBV7-6 to TRBJ2-1; 7 bases agree with TRBD2. Trimming cost V 5 bases and J 1 base; bases outside gene matches: 5. The CDR3 spans 15 residues. The germline CDR1 and CDR2 sequences are SGHVS and FNYEAQ. The CDR3 bases are TGTGCCAGCAGCAGAGTAGCGGGTTCCTACAATGAGCAGTTCTTC. It yields the protein CASSRVAGSYNEQFF. The whole variable domain, filled in from reference TRBV7-6 and TRBJ2-1, reads GAGVSQSPRYKVTKRGQDVALRCDPISGHVSLYWYRQALGQGPEFLTYFNYEAQQDKSGLPNDRFSAERPEGSISTLTIQRTEQRDSAMYRCASSRVAGSYNEQFFGPGTRLTVL.

This chain joins TRBV11-1 and TRBJ1-1; a possible D gene is TRBD1 (5 bases). The CDR3 is 14 residues long. The V gene lost 3 bases and the J gene lost 1 base, with 9 bases spanning the gap. CDR1 and CDR2 from the germline V gene are SGHAT and FQDESV (reference sequence). The CDR3 nucleotides are TGTGCCAGCAGCTTTAAACAGGCGAACACTGAAGCTTTCTTT. Its protein is CASSFKQANTEAFF. The entire variable domain, with the rest obtained from reference TRBV11-1 and TRBJ1-1, is as follows: EAEVAQSPRYKITEKSQAVAFWCDPISGHATLYWYRQILGQGPELLVQFQDESVVDDSQLPKDRFSAERLKGVDSTLKIQPAELGDSAMYLCASSFKQANTEAFFGQGTRLTVV.

J is TRBJ2-7 and V is TRBV2; D is unclear. Trimming stripped 5 bases from V and 6 bases from J, with 5 bases between. Germline-derived CDR1 and CDR2 are SNHLY and FYNNEI. This CDR3 contains 10 residues. This CDR3 reads CASSWGEQYV. The CDR3 nucleotides are TGTGCCAGCAGTTGGGGCGAGCAGTACGTC.

In this sample, this clone turned up once. This chain joins TRBV27 and TRBJ2-1, with 9 positions matching TRBD2. There are 16 residues in the CDR3. The ends lost 5 bases at V and 2 bases at J; junction bases unmatched: 7. In germline, CDR1 is MNHEY, CDR2 SMNVEV (reference sequence). The CDR3 loop is CASSLTTSGTYNEQFF. Here the CDR3 DNA reads TGTGCCAGCAGTCTCACGACTAGCGGTACCTACAATGAGCAGTTCTTC.

The chain couples TRBV4-3 to TRBJ2-1; 10 positions match TRBD2. Germline V CDR1 and CDR2: LGHNA, YSLEER. The CDR3 sequence is 16 residues long. V shed 1 base and J 4 bases; nucleotides not matched to a gene: 4. The CDR3 bases are TGCGCCAGCAGCCAAGGAGCGGGAGGGAGATACAATGAGCAGTTCTTC. It specifies CASSQGAGGRYNEQFF.